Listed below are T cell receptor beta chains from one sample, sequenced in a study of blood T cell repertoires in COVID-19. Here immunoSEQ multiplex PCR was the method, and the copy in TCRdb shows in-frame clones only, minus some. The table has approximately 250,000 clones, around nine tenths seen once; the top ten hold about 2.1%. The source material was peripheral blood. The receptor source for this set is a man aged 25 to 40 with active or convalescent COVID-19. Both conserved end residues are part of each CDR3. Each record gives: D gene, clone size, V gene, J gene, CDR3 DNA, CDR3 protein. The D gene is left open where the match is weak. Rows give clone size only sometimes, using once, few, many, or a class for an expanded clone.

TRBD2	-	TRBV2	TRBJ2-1	TGTGCCAGCAGCGGGGGACTAGTTTCCTACAATGAGCAGTTCTTC	CASSGGLVSYNEQFF
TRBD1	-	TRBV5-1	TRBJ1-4	TGCGCCAGCAGCTCAGACAGGGGCACAACTAATGAAAAACTGTTTTTT	CASSSDRGTTNEKLFF
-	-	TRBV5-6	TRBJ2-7	TGTGCCAGCAGCTGGAGGCTGGGTTCCTACGAGCAGTACTTC	CASSWRLGSYEQYF
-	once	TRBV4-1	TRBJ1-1	TGCGCCAGCAGCCAAGGAGACACTGAAGCTTTCTTT	CASSQGDTEAFF
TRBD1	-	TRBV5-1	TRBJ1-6	TGCGCCAGCAGCTTGCGGGCAGGGGGAGACTCACCCCTCCACTTT	CASSLRAGGDSPLHF
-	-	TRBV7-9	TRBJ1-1	TGTGCCAGCAGCTTACTGCCCGGCGGAAACACTGAAGCTTTCTTT	CASSLLPGGNTEAFF
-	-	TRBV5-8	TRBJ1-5	TGTGCCAGCAGCATCCGACAGGCGGCTTTTAGCAATCAGCCCCAGCATTTT	CASSIRQAAFSNQPQHF
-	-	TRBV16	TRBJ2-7	TGTGCCAGCAAGAGACAGGACTACGAGCAGTACTTC	CASKRQDYEQYF
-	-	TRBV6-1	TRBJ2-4	TGTGCCAGCAGTTCGGGGGAGAATCTCTTGATTCAGTACTTC	CASSSGENLLIQYF
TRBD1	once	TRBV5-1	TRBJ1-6	TGCGCCAGCAGCCCTTCAGGGGGCAATTCACCCCTCCACTTT	CASSPSGGNSPLHF
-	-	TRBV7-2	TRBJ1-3	TGTGCCAGCAGAGGAAGGGGCTCGGGAAACACCATATATTTT	CASRGRGSGNTIYF
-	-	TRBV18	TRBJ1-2	TGTGCCAGCTCACTTAATGACAGGATCTATGGCTACACCTTC	CASSLNDRIYGYTF
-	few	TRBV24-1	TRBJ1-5	TGTGCCACCAGTGAACCGTTACCGCGTAATAGCAATCAGCCCCAGCATTTT	CATSEPLPRNSNQPQHF
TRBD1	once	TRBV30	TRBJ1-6	TGTGCCTGGAACGGACAGGGGAATTCACCCCTCCACTTT	CAWNGQGNSPLHF
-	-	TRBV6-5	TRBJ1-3	TGTGCCAGCAGTTACTCGACAGGTACTGGAAACACCATATATTTT	CASSYSTGTGNTIYF
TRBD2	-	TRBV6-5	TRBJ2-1	TGTGCCAGCAGTCCAGAGCGGGGAAAGCAGTTCTTC	CASSPERGKQFF
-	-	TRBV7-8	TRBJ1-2	TGTGCCAGCAGCTCGGCCAGGGTTGCCTCTAACTATGGCTACACCTTC	CASSSARVASNYGYTF
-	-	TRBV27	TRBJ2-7	TGTGCCAGCAGTTTACGACAGACGTACGAGCAGTACTTC	CASSLRQTYEQYF
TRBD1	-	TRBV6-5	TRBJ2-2	TGTGCCAGCAGCGGGACAGGGGGAGACACCGGGGAGCTGTTTTTT	CASSGTGGDTGELFF
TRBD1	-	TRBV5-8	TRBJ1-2	TGTGCCAGCAGCTTGGTAATCGGACAGGGACTAACGTTTAACTATGGCTACACCTTC	CASSLVIGQGLTFNYGYTF
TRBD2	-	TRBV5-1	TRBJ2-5	TGCGCCAGCGAGCCTAGCGGGGGGGAAATCCGCCGGACCCAGTACTTC	CASEPSGGEIRRTQYF
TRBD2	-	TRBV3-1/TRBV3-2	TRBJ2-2	TGTGCCAGCAGGCGGGGGGCACGCACCGGGGAGCTGTTTTTT	CASRRGARTGELFF
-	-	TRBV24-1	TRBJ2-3	TGTGCCACCAGTGATAATACAGGGCGGCAGCAGTATTTT	CATSDNTGRQQYF
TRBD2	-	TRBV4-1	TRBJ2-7	TGCGCCAGCAGCCAAGCTCTAGCGGGGGGCAACGGTCTGAGCTCCTACGAGCAGTACTTC	CASSQALAGGNGLSSYEQYF
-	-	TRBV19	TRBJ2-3	TGTGCCAGTAGTATAGACCCGACCTCCACAGTCGGTACGCAGTATTTT	CASSIDPTSTVGTQYF
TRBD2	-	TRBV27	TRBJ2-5	TGTGCCAGCAGTTTAGTAGCGGGGAGGAAAGAGACCCAGTACTTC	CASSLVAGRKETQYF
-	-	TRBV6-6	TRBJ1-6	TGTGCCAGCAGTTACAGTCCAGGGGCAGAAAGAGGGCCCCTCCACTTT	CASSYSPGAERGPLHF
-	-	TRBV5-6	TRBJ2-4	TGTGCCAGCAGCTCGTATTTTCTAGAAAACATTCAGTACTTC	CASSSYFLENIQYF
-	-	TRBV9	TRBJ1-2	TGTGCCAGCAGCGTATTGTCAGGGCTAGGCTACACCTTC	CASSVLSGLGYTF
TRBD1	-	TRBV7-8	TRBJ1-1	TGTGCCAGCAGCCCCCGGGACAGAATGAACACTGAAGCTTTCTTT	CASSPRDRMNTEAFF
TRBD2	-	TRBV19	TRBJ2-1	TGTGCCAGTAGTAAGGGACTAGCATCCTGGAATGAGCAGTTCTTC	CASSKGLASWNEQFF